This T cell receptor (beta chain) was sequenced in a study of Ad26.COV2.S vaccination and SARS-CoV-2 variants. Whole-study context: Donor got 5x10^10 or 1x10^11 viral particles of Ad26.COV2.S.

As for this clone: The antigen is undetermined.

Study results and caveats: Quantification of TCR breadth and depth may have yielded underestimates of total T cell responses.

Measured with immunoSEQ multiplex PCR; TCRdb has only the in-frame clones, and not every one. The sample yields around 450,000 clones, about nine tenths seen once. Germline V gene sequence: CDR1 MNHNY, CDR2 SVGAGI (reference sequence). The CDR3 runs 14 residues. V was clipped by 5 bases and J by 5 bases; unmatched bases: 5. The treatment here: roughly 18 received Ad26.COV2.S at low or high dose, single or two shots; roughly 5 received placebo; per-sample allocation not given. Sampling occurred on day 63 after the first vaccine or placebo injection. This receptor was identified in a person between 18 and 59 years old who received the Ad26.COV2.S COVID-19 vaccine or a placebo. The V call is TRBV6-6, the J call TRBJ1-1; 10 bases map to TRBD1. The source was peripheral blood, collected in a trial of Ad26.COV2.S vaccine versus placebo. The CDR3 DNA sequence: TGTGCCAGCAGTATCGACAGGGGGCGAACTGAAGCTTTCTTT. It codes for CASSIDRGRTEAFF.